Many counts were recorded for the clone carrying this T cell receptor beta chain. Germline lookup yields CDR1 SGHRS and CDR2 YFSETQ. The CDR3 length is 15 residues. V lost 5 bases to trimming and J lost 0 bases; unmatched junction nucleotides: 5. The sample originates from a study of low-dose radiotherapy and immunotherapy resistance in tumors. Priming of first-strand cDNA relied on TRAV- and TRBV-specific primers (covering alpha and beta chains). Over roughly 18 PCR cycles, TCRs were amplified from a constant-region primer and V-primer adapter. The mRNA that was isolated underwent amplification by in vitro transcription. TCRdb re-derived calls from the reads in MiXCR, one entry per CDR3 protein. Of just over 90,000 distinct CDR3 sequences in the sample, around 20% were seen once. Time point noted: after trial treatment. As for treatment: LDRT plus nivolumab, ipilimumab, low-dose cyclophosphamide and aspirin (RACIN trial).

The sequence derives from a female donor with ovarian cancer. This material consisted of PBMCs, taken after low-dose radiotherapy plus immunotherapy. This chain uses TRBV5-1 with TRBJ2-1; TRBD1 aligns across 7 bases. The CDR3 sequence is CASRKQGSSYNEQFF. The CDR3 DNA follows: TGCGCCAGCAGGAAACAGGGGTCCTCCTACAATGAGCAGTTCTTC.